This T cell receptor (beta chain) was documented in a study of post-analysis software for immune sequencing data. Turning to the study itself: Relapsing-remitting, secondary progressive and progressive-relapsing multiple sclerosis courses were included. Whole-study results and caveats: Controls showed significantly higher normalized Chao1 diversity than did multiple sclerosis patients. Higher frequency in patients than in controls was seen for about 5 TRBV segments, with TRBV5-6, TRBV5-1 and TRBV20-1 among them.

Prepared TCR beta cDNA libraries contained unique molecular identifiers. Starting from approximately 1 to 10 million T cells, the study yielded roughly 0.5 million cDNA molecules. Each CDR3 protein is one row after TCRdb ran MiXCR on the PCR reads. The sample includes under 900,000 distinct CDR3 sequences, approximately 53% of them seen just once. Germline CDR1 reads SGHTA; CDR2 reads FQGNSA. This CDR3 has 14 residues. About this clonotype itself: The antigen is undetermined.

The material sequenced was blood. This TCR was recovered from a girl aged 5 to 17 with multiple sclerosis. V usage is TRBV7-2 and J usage is TRBJ2-7; D may be TRBD1 (6 bases). Judging by the DNA end, TRBJ2-1 fits better; the J call may be wrong. CDR3 nucleotide sequence: TGTGCCAGCAGCGGGGGAAGCGAAGGGGGTGAGCAGTTCTTC. This codes for CASSGGSEGGEQFF.